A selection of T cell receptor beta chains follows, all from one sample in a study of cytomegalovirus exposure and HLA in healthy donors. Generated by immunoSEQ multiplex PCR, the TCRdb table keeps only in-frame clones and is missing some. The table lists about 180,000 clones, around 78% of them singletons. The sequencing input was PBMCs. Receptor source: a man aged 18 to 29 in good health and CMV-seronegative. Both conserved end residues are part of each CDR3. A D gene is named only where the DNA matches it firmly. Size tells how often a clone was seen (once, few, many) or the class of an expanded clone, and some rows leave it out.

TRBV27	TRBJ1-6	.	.	CASSLQQYNSPLHF	TGTGCCAGCAGTTTACAACAGTATAATTCACCCCTCCACTTT
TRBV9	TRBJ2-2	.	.	CASSRGTSANTGELFF	TGTGCCAGCAGCCGGGGGACGTCTGCGAACACCGGGGAGCTGTTTTTT
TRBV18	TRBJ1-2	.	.	CASSPPILQSAVYGYTF	TGTGCCAGCTCACCACCCATTCTACAGTCCGCCGTCTATGGCTACACCTTC
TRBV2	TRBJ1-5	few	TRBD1	CASRPDRGGQPQHF	TGTGCCAGCAGACCCGACAGGGGAGGTCAGCCCCAGCATTTT
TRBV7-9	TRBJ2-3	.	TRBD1	CSSSSTNRGGTDTQYF	TGTTCCAGCAGCTCAACGAACAGGGGAGGCACAGATACGCAGTATTTT
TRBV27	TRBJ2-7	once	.	CASSSAYEQYF	TGTGCCAGCAGTTCGGCCTACGAGCAGTACTTC
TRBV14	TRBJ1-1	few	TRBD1	CASSLGTDTETFF	TGTGCCAGCAGCCTAGGGACAGACACTGAAACTTTCTTT
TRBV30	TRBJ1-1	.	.	CAWTQKGGTEAFF	TGTGCCTGGACCCAGAAGGGAGGAACTGAAGCTTTCTTT
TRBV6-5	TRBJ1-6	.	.	CASTRSLPHNSPLHF	TGTGCCAGCACACGGAGTCTCCCCCATAATTCACCCCTCCACTTT
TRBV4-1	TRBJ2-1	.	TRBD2	CASVRGAGGPGEQFF	TGCGCCAGCGTCCGGGGGGCGGGGGGGCCTGGTGAGCAGTTCTTC
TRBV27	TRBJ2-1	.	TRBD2	CASRSAGGPGSEQFF	TGTGCCAGCAGGTCAGCGGGGGGGCCGGGTAGTGAGCAGTTCTTC
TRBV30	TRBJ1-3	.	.	CAWTSRASGNTIYF	TGTGCCTGGACAAGCAGGGCATCAGGAAACACCATATATTTT